The source of this T cell receptor (beta chain) is a study of T cell repertoires in cytomegalovirus infection (dated by TCRdb to between 2019 and 2020). About the full investigation: Donor HLA type was relevant to the analysis, as public TCR beta signatures indicated carriage of CMV infection together with the matching HLA type. Beyond this particular receptor, the publication reports: In both this cohort and an independent cohort of 350 or so donors, the cumulative frequency of public TCR beta family members distinguished carriers of CMV infection plus the relevant HLA type. The ex vivo response was dominated by HLA-C-restricted CMV-specific TCR beta clonotypes, which also provided the single most frequent clonotype in two of eight donors.

Comments on this clonotype: There is no known antigen for this receptor. Base qualities are not at hand, and no much larger clone is one base apart.

Data came from an Illumina HiSeq 1500. TCRdb handled the public reads itself, with Q25 trimming in fastp and clone calling in MiXCR, and kept productive beta chains. When rows share a CDR3 protein, they turn into one entry using the most common DNA and genes. This sample gives roughly 320,000 distinct CDR3 sequences in total; 9.6% of them show up just once. About 2.3% of the sample comes from the top ten. This clonotype was obtained from a human donor in good health (CMV status not recorded). Some clones in this sample may be carry-over from other donors' samples. The sample was PBMCs.

The DNA is TGTGCCAGCAGTTTATCGCGGACGCCAGGTGGGGCCAACGTCCTGACTTTC. Its protein is CASSLSRTPGGANVLTF. The V and J genes are TRBV27 and TRBJ2-6; the D gene is unclear. The V end loses 0 bases and the J end loses 3 bases, and a stretch of 12 bases separates them. The germline V gene (reference sequence) gives CDR1 as MNHEY and CDR2 as SMNVEV. Inclusive of the bounding cysteine and phenylalanine, the CDR3 is 17 residues long. Just CDR3 DNA is preserved here, 51 bases in frame from base 1.